This note documents a single T cell receptor beta chain sequence. Per the germline V gene, CDR1 is SGHNT and CDR2 is YYREEE (reference sequence). There are 15 residues in the CDR3. V lost 4 bases to trimming and J lost 6 bases, with 19 bases between them. This entry comes from a study of blood T cell repertoires in COVID-19. Overall study: From the United States, Italy and Spain came samples of acute and convalescent COVID-19. Sources were T cells, B-cell-depleted T cells, or PBMCs; the material itself was cDNA or gDNA.

Per the original methods: Nucleated cell number was recorded as an estimate derived from reference gene primer amplification. The method was immunoSEQ multiplex PCR; TCRdb's version includes in-frame clones alone and lacks a portion of them. That table is the source of V, J and clone size, and D and trimming were worked out from the DNA. The sample comprises about 73,000 clones, about 91% of which are singletons, and approximately 10% rests with the top ten. This TCR was recovered from a man aged 80 or over with acute or convalescent COVID-19. Sequencing was performed on peripheral blood. The chain has TRBV5-4 and TRBJ1-2; possible D gene TRBD1, 5 bases. The CDR3 DNA reads TGTGCCAGCAGCACGGGGACTTCCCTAGGGGATGGCTACACCTTC. Translation: CASSTGTSLGDGYTF.